Listed below are T cell receptor beta chains from one sample, sequenced in a study of blood T cell repertoires in COVID-19. Using immunoSEQ multiplex PCR, the repertoire was profiled, and TCRdb retains in-frame clones only, with some absent. The repertoire holds under 150,000 clones, with more than 70% as singletons. Sequencing was done on a sample of peripheral blood. These receptor sequences come from a human donor in a cohort sampled during active COVID-19. The CDR3 runs from the conserved cysteine through the conserved F or W. D genes are given only for firm matches. The size of a clone is reported for some rows only, either as once, few or many, or as a class for expanded clones.

TRBJ2-5	.	TRBD2	TRBV19	TGTGCCAGTAGTATACCTAGCGGGGGCCAAGAGACCCAGTACTTC	CASSIPSGGQETQYF
TRBJ2-7	.	.	TRBV7-8	TGTGCCAGCAGCCAGCGAACAGGGATAGTCTACGAGCAGTACTTC	CASSQRTGIVYEQYF
TRBJ2-7	.	TRBD1	TRBV7-9	TGTGCCAGCAGCTTAGAACAGGGGGCCTCCTACGAGCAGTACTTC	CASSLEQGASYEQYF
TRBJ1-3	.	TRBD1	TRBV19	TGTGCCAGTAGTACCTCGACAGGGAGAGGAAACACCATATATTTT	CASSTSTGRGNTIYF
TRBJ2-5	.	TRBD1	TRBV19	TGTGCCAGTGGACAGGGAGCGGGTGAGACCCAGTACTTC	CASGQGAGETQYF
TRBJ2-4	once	TRBD1	TRBV27	TGTGCCAGCAGTCCGGGACAGGGATACATTCAGTACTTC	CASSPGQGYIQYF
TRBJ2-7	.	.	TRBV23-1	TGCGCCAGCTCTCGACAGACAGGCCCGAAAGCCTACGAGCAGTACTTC	CASSRQTGPKAYEQYF
TRBJ2-1	.	.	TRBV24-1	TGTGCCACCAGTGATTGGACACCCTCTGGGCAGTTCTTC	CATSDWTPSGQFF
TRBJ1-6	.	.	TRBV6-6	.	CASSSSDLMGNSPLHF
TRBJ2-2	.	TRBD2	TRBV4-3	TGCGCCAGCAGCCAAGAACAGTGGACTAGCGTCGGGGAGCTGTTTTTT	CASSQEQWTSVGELFF
TRBJ2-5	.	TRBD1	TRBV7-9	TGTGCCAGCAGCACCCGACAGGGTTCCGCCCCTGAGACCCAGTACTTC	CASSTRQGSAPETQYF
TRBJ2-7	.	TRBD1	TRBV7-6	TGTGCCAGCAGCTTACAGGGGGCCGGGGACGGCGAGCAGTACTTC	CASSLQGAGDGEQYF
TRBJ2-5	.	.	TRBV7-9	TGTGCCAGCAGCTTTTCCTACGATGAGACCCAGTACTTC	CASSFSYDETQYF
TRBJ2-3	.	TRBD2	TRBV27	TGTGCCAGCAGTTTAGGGAGGGCGGGGGGCACAGATACGCAGTATTTT	CASSLGRAGGTDTQYF
TRBJ2-1	few	.	TRBV5-1	TGCGCCAGCAGCGCTGGGAGATACAATGAGCAGTTCTTC	CASSAGRYNEQFF
TRBJ2-2	few	.	TRBV27	TGTGCCAGCAGCCTATCAGGGGCGTGGGAGCTGTTTTTT	CASSLSGAWELFF
TRBJ1-2	.	.	TRBV14	TGTGCCAGCAGCCTTGAACAGGGTTCTGGCTACACCTTC	CASSLEQGSGYTF
TRBJ1-5	.	.	TRBV4-2	TGTGCCAGCAGCCAAGATCCGGGGAATTATCAGCCCCAGCATTTT	CASSQDPGNYQPQHF
TRBJ1-2	few	TRBD1	TRBV12-5	TGTGCTAGTGGATTGGGACAGCGCACCTATGGCTACACCTTC	CASGLGQRTYGYTF
TRBJ1-3	.	.	TRBV5-6	TGTGCCAGCAGCTTCCCAGGGTACGGAAACACCATATATTTT	CASSFPGYGNTIYF
TRBJ2-3	.	.	TRBV20-1	TGCAGTGCTAGTAGGCGGTTTAGCACAGATACGCAGTATTTT	CSASRRFSTDTQYF
TRBJ1-6	.	TRBD1	TRBV7-9	TGTGCCAGCACGGGACAGGGAGGTTCACCCCTCCACTTT	CASTGQGGSPLHF
TRBJ1-4	.	.	TRBV19	TGTGCCAGTAGTATCAGGGAAAAACTGTTTTTT	CASSIREKLFF
TRBJ2-3	.	TRBD2	TRBV11-2	TGTGCCAGCAGCTTATTCCGGGGGGGAGGAACAGATACGCAGTATTTT	CASSLFRGGGTDTQYF
TRBJ1-5	.	.	TRBV15	TGTGCCACCAGCAGCCCCCTAGGGGGACGGAACAATCAGCCCCAGCATTTT	CATSSPLGGRNNQPQHF
TRBJ1-2	.	TRBD1	TRBV11-2	TGTGCCAGCAGCGCGCTGACAGGGGGGTCGGTCGGCTACACCTTC	CASSALTGGSVGYTF
TRBJ2-7	once	.	TRBV10-3	TGTGCCATCAGCCCCCAGCTCGAGGACGAGCAGTACTTC	CAISPQLEDEQYF
TRBJ1-5	.	TRBD1	TRBV6-2/TRBV6-3	TGTGCCAGCAGTCTCTCAGGGGGACAGGGGGGGCCCCAGCATTTT	CASSLSGGQGGPQHF
TRBJ2-7	few	.	TRBV30	TGTGCCTGGAGTGGACGGACTATCGGGGAGCAGTACTTC	CAWSGRTIGEQYF
TRBJ2-7	.	.	TRBV12-2	TGTGCAAGTCGCTTAAAGCTTTACGAGCAGTACTTC	CASRLKLYEQYF
TRBJ2-1	.	.	TRBV10-3	TGTGCCATCAGTGACCTCCATGAGCAGTTCTTC	CAISDLHEQFF
TRBJ1-2	.	.	TRBV19	TGTGCCAGTAGTACTCCCCTACTAGGCGACTATGGCTACACCTTC	CASSTPLLGDYGYTF
TRBJ2-1	.	TRBD2	TRBV11-3	TGTGCCAGCAGCTTTTTTGGGGGGGAAAGAGATGAGCAGTTCTTC	CASSFFGGERDEQFF
TRBJ1-4	once	.	TRBV7-9	TGTGCCAGCACCCTAGTCGAGGGCCGCGGTGAAAAACTGTTTTTT	CASTLVEGRGEKLFF
TRBJ2-7	once	.	TRBV4-1	TGCGCCAGCAGCCAAGTGGGGGCGAGCTACGAGCAGTACTTC	CASSQVGASYEQYF
TRBJ1-1	.	.	TRBV4-2	TGTGCCAGCAGCCAAGCGGCAGGGAAGAACACTGAAGCTTTCTTT	CASSQAAGKNTEAFF
TRBJ1-4	.	TRBD1	TRBV6-6	TGTGCCAGCAGCCGACAGGGAGGCGAAAAACTGTTTTTT	CASSRQGGEKLFF